The present TCR beta chain was sequenced within a study of blood T cell repertoires in COVID-19. The junction had 8 bases not matched to a gene; V was cut back by 3 bases and J by 3 bases. This CDR3 is 15 amino acids long. CDR1 MGHRA and CDR2 YSYEKL come from the germline V gene. Libraries were prepared by immunoSEQ multiplex PCR; TCRdb keeps only in-frame clonotypes and omits some of them. Of about 270,000 clones in the sample, approximately 86% are singletons; the top ten hold approximately 8.2%. The receptor was isolated from a man aged 35-49 years with active or convalescent COVID-19. The sequencing sample was made of peripheral blood. V usage is TRBV4-1 and J usage is TRBJ2-7, with TRBD1 matching 7 bases. Written as DNA, the CDR3 is TGCGCCAGCAGCCATAACACAGGGGACCTCTACGAGCAGTACTTC. Protein: CASSHNTGDLYEQYF.